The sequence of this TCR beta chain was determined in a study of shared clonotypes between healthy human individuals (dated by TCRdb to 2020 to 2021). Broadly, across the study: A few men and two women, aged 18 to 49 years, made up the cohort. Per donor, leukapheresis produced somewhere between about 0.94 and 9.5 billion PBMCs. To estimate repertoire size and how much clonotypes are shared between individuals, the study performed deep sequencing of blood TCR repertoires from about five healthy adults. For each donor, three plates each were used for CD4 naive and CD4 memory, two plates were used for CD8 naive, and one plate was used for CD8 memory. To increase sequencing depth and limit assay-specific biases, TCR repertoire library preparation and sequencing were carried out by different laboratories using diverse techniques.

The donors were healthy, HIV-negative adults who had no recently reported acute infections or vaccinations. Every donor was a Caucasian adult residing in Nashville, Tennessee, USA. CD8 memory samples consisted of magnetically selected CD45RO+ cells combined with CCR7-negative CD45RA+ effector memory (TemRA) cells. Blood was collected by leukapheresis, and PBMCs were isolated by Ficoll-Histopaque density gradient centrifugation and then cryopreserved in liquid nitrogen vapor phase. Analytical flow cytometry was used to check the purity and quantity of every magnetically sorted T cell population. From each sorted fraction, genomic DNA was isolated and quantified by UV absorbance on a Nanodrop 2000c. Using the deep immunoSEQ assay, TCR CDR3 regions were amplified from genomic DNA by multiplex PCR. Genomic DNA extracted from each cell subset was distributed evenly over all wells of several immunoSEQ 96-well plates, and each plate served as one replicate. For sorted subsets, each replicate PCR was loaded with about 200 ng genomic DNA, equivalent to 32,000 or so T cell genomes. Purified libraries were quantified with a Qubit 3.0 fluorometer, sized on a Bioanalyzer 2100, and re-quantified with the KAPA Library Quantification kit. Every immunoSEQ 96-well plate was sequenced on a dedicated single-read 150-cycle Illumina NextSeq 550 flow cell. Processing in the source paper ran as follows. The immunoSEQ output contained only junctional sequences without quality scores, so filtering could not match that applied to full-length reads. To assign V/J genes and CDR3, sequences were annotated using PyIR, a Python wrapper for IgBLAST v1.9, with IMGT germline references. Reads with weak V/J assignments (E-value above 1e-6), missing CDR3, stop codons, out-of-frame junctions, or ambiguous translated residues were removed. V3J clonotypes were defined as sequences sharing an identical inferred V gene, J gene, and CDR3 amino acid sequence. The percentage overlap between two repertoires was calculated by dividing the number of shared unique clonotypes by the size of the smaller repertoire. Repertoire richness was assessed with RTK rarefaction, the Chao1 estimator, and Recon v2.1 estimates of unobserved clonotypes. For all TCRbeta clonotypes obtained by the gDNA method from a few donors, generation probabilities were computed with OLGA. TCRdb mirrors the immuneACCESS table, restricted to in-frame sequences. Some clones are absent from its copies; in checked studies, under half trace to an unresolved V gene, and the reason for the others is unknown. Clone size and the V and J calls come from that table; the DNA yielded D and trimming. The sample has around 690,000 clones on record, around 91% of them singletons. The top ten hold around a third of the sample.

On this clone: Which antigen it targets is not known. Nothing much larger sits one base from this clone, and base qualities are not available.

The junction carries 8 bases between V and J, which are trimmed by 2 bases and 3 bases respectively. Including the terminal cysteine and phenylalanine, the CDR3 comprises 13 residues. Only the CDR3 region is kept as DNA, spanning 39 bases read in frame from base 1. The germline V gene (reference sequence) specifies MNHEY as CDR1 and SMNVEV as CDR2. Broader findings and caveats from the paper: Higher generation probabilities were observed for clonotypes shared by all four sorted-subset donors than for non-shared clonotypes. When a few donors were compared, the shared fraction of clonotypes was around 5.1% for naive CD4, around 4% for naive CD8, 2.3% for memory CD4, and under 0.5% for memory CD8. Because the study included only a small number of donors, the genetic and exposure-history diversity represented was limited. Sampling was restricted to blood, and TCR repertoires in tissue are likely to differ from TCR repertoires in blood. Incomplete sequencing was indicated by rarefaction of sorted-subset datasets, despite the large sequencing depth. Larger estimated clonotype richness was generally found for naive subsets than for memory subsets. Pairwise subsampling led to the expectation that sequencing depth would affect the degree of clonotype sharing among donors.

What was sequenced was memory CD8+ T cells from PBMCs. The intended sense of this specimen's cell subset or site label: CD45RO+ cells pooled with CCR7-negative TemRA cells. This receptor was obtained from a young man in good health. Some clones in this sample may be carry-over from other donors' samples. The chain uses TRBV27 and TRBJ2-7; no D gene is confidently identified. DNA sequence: TGTGCCAGCAGTTTACTGGTACGCTACGAGCAGTACTTC. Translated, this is CASSLLVRYEQYF.